This T cell receptor beta chain stems from a study of beta chain features in type 1 diabetes. A note on this clone: Its antigen remains unidentified.

Overall study results and limits: The question left open here concerned HLA type influencing TCRB rearrangement. All four CD4+ subsets from Type 1 diabetes patients carried moderately but significantly shorter TCRB CDR3s.

Isolated RNA was reverse transcribed in full, so expressed TCRB transcripts were sequenced. Measured with immunoSEQ multiplex PCR; TCRdb has only the in-frame clones, and not every one. This table holds 300,000 to 450,000 clones, roughly 12% found once. Per germline, CDR1 MNHEY and CDR2 SMNVEV (reference sequence). This CDR3 has 16 residues. V dropped 1 base and J dropped 0 bases, with 7 bases sitting between them. Over 95% purity was reached by all sorted populations. This receptor was obtained from a woman younger than 30 with type 1 diabetes. Sequenced sample: naive CD4+ T cells from blood. The chain uses TRBV27 and TRBJ1-6, with D unresolved. In nucleotides, the CDR3 is TGTGCCAGCAGTTTATATGGCAACTCCTATAATTCACCCCTCCACTTT. The encoded protein is CASSLYGNSYNSPLHF.